The text below deals with one T cell receptor beta chain. The data stem from a study of blood T cell repertoires in COVID-19. On the study more broadly: The study drew acute and convalescent COVID-19 samples from the United States, Italy and Spain. PBMCs, B-cell-depleted T cells, or T cells were the source of the cDNA or gDNA that made up the material.

Authors' processing steps: Reference gene primer amplification gave estimated nucleated cell counts. Method: immunoSEQ multiplex PCR; TCRdb's copy keeps in-frame clones and lacks some. V and J calls and clone size are copied from that table; D and trimming were computed from the DNA. The sample yields 95,000 to 150,000 clones, approximately 86% seen once. The CDR3 length is 14 residues. V was clipped by 3 bases and J by 2 bases, with 11 bases between them. Germline assignment: CDR1 MDHEN and CDR2 SYDVKM. The specimen sequenced was peripheral blood. The chain employs TRBV28 and TRBJ2-7; D may be TRBD2 (5 bases). The TCR sequence derives from a woman between 45 and 60 years old with active or convalescent COVID-19. In DNA, the CDR3 is TGTGCCAGCAGTTTTCAGCGGACCCCCTACGAGCAGTACTTC. Residues: CASSFQRTPYEQYF.